The present TCR beta chain was sequenced within a study of PD-1 blockade in mismatch repair-deficient tumors. The protocol was immunoSEQ multiplex PCR, while the TCRdb copy is restricted to in-frame clones and leaves out a portion. The sample holds under 150,000 clones, almost 90% seen once. With respect to this clone: Other DNA variants within this sample encode the same CDR3.

Germline loops: CDR1 SEHNR, CDR2 FQNEAQ (reference sequence). Trimming removed 6 bases from V and 4 bases from J, with 9 bases in between. The CDR3 contains 12 residues. The starting material was peripheral blood, obtained approximately 71 weeks after starting pembrolizumab. The genes are TRBV7-9 and TRBJ1-2, with D uncertain. The sequence derives from an adult with mismatch repair-deficient cancer. CDR3 bases: TGTGCCAGCAGTTCCGGAGGCTATGGCTACACCTTC. This codes for CASSSGGYGYTF.